This T cell receptor (beta chain) is from a study of T cells in Graves' hyperthyroidism and ophthalmopathy. RNA transcripts gave rise to amplified TCR beta CDR3 regions. The study used the HTBI primer set for a first-round RT-PCR of the TCR CDR3. TCRdb re-analysed the multiplex PCR reads in MiXCR, keeping a single row per CDR3 protein. The sample lists 300,000 to 400,000 distinct CDR3 sequences, 13% seen once, with roughly 9.2% in the top ten. The study excluded patients with uncontrolled infection, other autoimmune disease, pregnancy or lactation. Diagnoses used clinical symptoms, serum thyroxine and TRAb, thyroid ultrasound and orbital computed tomography. This CDR3 region has 14 residues. CDR1 is MNHEY and CDR2 is SMNVEV in the germline V gene (reference sequence). V lost 3 bases, J lost 4 bases, and 12 bases lay in between. This clonotype has at least ten counts.

Material: blood. V gene TRBV27 combines with J gene TRBJ1-2; D possibly corresponds to TRBD1 (6 bases). The TCR comes from a woman younger than 30 with Graves' hyperthyroidism. Written as DNA, the CDR3 is TGTGCCAGCAGTTTCGGTCAGGGGTCCTATGGCTACACCTTC. Translation gives CASSFGQGSYGYTF.